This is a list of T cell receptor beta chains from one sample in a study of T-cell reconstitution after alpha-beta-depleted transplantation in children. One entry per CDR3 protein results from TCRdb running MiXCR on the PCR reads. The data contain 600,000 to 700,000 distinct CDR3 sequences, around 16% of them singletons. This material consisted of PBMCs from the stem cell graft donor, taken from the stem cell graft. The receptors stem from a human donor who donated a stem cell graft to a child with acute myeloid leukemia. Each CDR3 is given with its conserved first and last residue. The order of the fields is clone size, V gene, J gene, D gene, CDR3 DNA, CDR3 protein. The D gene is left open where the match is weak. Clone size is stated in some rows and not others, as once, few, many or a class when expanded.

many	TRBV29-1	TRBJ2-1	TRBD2	TGCAGCGTTGAGGGAGGGTCTATCGATGAGCAGTTCTTC	CSVEGGSIDEQFF
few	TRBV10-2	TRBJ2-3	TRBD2	TGCGCCAGCAGTCGGTTAGCGGGCTTTAGCACAGATACGCAGTATTTT	CASSRLAGFSTDTQYF
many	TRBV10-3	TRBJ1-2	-	TGTGCCATCAGTGTAGCGGGGGAAACTAACTATGGCTACACCTTC	CAISVAGETNYGYTF
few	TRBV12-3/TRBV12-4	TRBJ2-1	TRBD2	TGTGCCAGCAACGCCGGGACTAGCGGCTACAATGAGCAGTTCTTC	CASNAGTSGYNEQFF
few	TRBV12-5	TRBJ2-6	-	TGTGCTAGTGGCAAAGCGCTCCGGGACACCAACTCTGGGGCCAACGTCCTGACTTTC	CASGKALRDTNSGANVLTF
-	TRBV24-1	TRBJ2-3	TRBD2	TGTGCCACCAGTGATCCCGGACTAGCGGGGAACACAGATACGCAGTATTTT	CATSDPGLAGNTDTQYF
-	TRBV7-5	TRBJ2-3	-	-	CISVSEAWAGGATDTQYF
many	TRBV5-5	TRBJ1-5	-	TGTGCCAGCAGCTTGGCAGCTAGCAATCAGCCCCAGCATTTT	CASSLAASNQPQHF
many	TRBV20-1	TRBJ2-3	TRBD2	TGCAGTGCCCACCCGCTAGCGGGGACAGATACGCAGTATTTT	CSAHPLAGTDTQYF
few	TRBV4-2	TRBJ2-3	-	TGTGCCAGCAGCCAAGGAGAGTCCTACACAGATACGCAGTATTTT	CASSQGESYTDTQYF